This T cell receptor beta chain was captured in a study of blood T cell repertoires in COVID-19. Trimming cost V 1 base and J 5 bases; bases outside gene matches: 6. Germline V gene lookup returns CDR1 SGHVS and CDR2 FQNEAQ. The CDR3 spans 16 residues. Assay: immunoSEQ multiplex PCR; the TCRdb copy retains only in-frame clones and omits some. The profile shows some 340,000 clones, approximately 90% of them singletons. Sample: PBMCs or T cells enriched from blood (not recorded which). The chain employs TRBV7-8 and TRBJ2-2; 8 bases map to TRBD2. The receptor was isolated from a woman in her twenties or thirties who had been exposed to COVID-19. Here the CDR3 reads CASSLEIAGSTGELFF. The CDR3 coding sequence is TGTGCCAGCAGCTTAGAAATAGCGGGGTCAACCGGGGAGCTGTTTTTT.